A single sample is the source of the 26 T cell receptor beta chains below, sequenced in a study of blood T cells in healthy people across ages. It was with a sample-barcoded 5' primer and a J-beta primer mix that a second PCR of roughly 6 to 12 cycles was run. Via MiXCR, TCRdb re-called the 5' RACE reads, giving one row per CDR3 protein. Of about 840,000 distinct CDR3 sequences detected, almost 30% appear once; the ten largest clones hold around 9.6%. The data also belong to a second study, concerning T cells of mothers and their children.

The specimen was blood. The receptors shown here come from a woman in her forties in good health.

This clonotype was counted ten times or more. V is TRBV24-1 and J is TRBJ2-5, with 9 bases that match TRBD1. J was trimmed by 3 bases and V by 4 bases; bases with no gene match: 5. Per germline, CDR1 KGHDR and CDR2 SFDVKD. CDR3 size: 15 residues. The DNA for the CDR3 is TGTGCCACCAGTGACCAGGGACAGGGAGAAGAGACCCAGTACTTC. Its protein product is CATSDQGQGEETQYF.

This clonotype was detected ten times or more. V is TRBV21-1 and J is TRBJ2-5; the table assigns TRBD1, which was not confirmed against the DNA. TRBV21-1 is a recognized pseudogene. CDR3 length equals 14 residues. The CDR3 spells CASRGRDNRETQYF. As DNA, the CDR3 is TGTGCCAGCAGAGGCAGGGATAATCGAGAGACCCAGTACTTC.

CDR3 bases: TGCAGTGCTAGGAGGAATGAGCAGTTCTTC. Its protein is CSARRNEQFF. The chain employs TRBV20-1 and TRBJ2-1, with D unclear. CDR3 size: 10 residues. V was pared by 3 bases and J by 7 bases, with 4 bases between. Germline assignment: CDR1 DFQATT and CDR2 SNEGSKA (reference sequence).

This clonotype was observed a few times. The rearrangement uses TRBV9 and TRBJ2-5; a possible D gene is TRBD1 (5 bases). Judging by the DNA end, TRBJ2-7 fits better; the J call may be wrong. The CDR3 sequence is 15 residues long. Germline CDR1 reads SGDLS; CDR2 reads YYNGEE. The CDR3 coding sequence is TGTGCCAGCAGCGTCGACAGTGCCCGTTGGTACGAGCAGTACTTC. Amino acid sequence: CASSVDSARWYEQYF.

This clonotype occurred a few times. This sequence joins TRBV20-1 and TRBJ1-1; D unresolved. Germline V lookup: CDR1 DFQATT, CDR2 SNEGSKA (reference sequence). There are 12 residues in the CDR3. Trimming took off 2 bases at V and 8 bases at J, with 12 bases between the two ends. The CDR3: CSARSLKEEAFF. The CDR3 bases are TGCAGTGCTAGAAGTTTGAAGGAGGAAGCTTTCTTT.

The chain joins TRBV11-2 to TRBJ2-7; D is possibly TRBD2 (6 bases). This CDR3 has 14 amino acids. V gave up 2 bases and J gave up 5 bases, with 13 bases separating them. Germline values: CDR1 SGHAT, CDR2 FQNNGV. CDR3 bases: TGTGCCAGCAGCTTACCAGGGAGGATGAACGAGCAGTACTTC. The encoded protein is CASSLPGRMNEQYF.

The rearrangement joins TRBV19 to TRBJ1-2, with D hard to call. Trimming stripped 0 bases from V and 4 bases from J, with 15 bases between. Germline V gene sequence: CDR1 LNHDA, CDR2 SQIVND (reference sequence). There are 16 residues in the CDR3. In DNA form, the CDR3 reads TGTGCCAGTAGTATAGATATGGCGTCCGGATCCTATGGCTACACCTTC. Its translation: CASSIDMASGSYGYTF.

The chain joins TRBV28 to TRBJ2-7, with D maybe TRBD2 (6 bases). The CDR3 spans 16 residues. The ends were cut back, 6 bases at V and 0 bases at J, with 18 bases in the middle. The V gene's germline CDR1 is MDHEN and CDR2 SYDVKM. In DNA form, the CDR3 reads TGTGCCAGCAGCATCGCCGGGACTCGGAGCTCCTACGAGCAGTACTTC. This sequence encodes CASSIAGTRSSYEQYF.

This clonotype has at least ten counts. This sequence joins TRBV20-1 and TRBJ2-5, with D possibly matching TRBD1 (5 bases). The CDR3 totals 16 residues. Between the trimmed V and J ends, which lost 6 bases and 2 bases, there was a span of 22 bases. CDR1 and CDR2 from the germline V gene are DFQATT and SNEGSKA (reference sequence). CDR3: CSAKSVGSKGQETQYF. CDR3 nucleotide sequence: TGCAGTGCGAAGTCGGTGGGCTCCAAGGGGCAAGAGACCCAGTACTTC.

This clonotype has just a few counts. CDR3 residues: CASRRTGGTNEKLFF. Here the CDR3 DNA reads TGCGCCAGCAGAAGAACAGGGGGGACTAATGAAAAACTGTTTTTT. The chain recombines TRBV4-3 with TRBJ1-4, with 8 positions matching TRBD1. Trimming took 6 bases from V and 2 from J; bases not matched to a gene: 5. Germline V CDR1 and CDR2: LGHNA, YSLEER. CDR3 length: 15 residues.

Worth noting for this clonotype: This may be a read error, as it is one base from a much larger clone. This chain links TRBV20-1 with TRBJ2-1; TRBD2 matches 7 bases. CDR3 size: 15 residues. V was clipped by 3 bases and J by 0 bases; unmatched bases: 5. Germline V gives CDR1 DFQATT, CDR2 SNEGSKA (reference sequence). The CDR3 coding sequence is TGCAGTGCTAGGCTAGCGGATAGCTCCTACAATGAGCAGTTCTTC. Translating it yields CSARLADSSYNEQFF.

This clonotype appeared once. The J gene is TRBJ1-1, the V gene TRBV18; 10 nucleotides match TRBD1. Germline V gene lookup returns CDR1 KGHSH and CDR2 LQKENI. This CDR3 comprises 16 residues. V lost 3 bases and J lost 0; bases outside the gene matches: 4. This CDR3 reads CASSPGQGSLNTEAFF. The CDR3 DNA sequence: TGTGCCAGCTCACCGGGACAGGGGTCTTTGAACACTGAAGCTTTCTTT.

V usage is TRBV20-1 and J usage is TRBJ2-7; TRBD2 matches 11 bases. CDR1 is DFQATT and CDR2 is SNEGSKA in the germline V gene (reference sequence). The J segment lost 5 bases and the V segment lost 3 bases, leaving 6 bases of the junction unmatched. The length of the CDR3 is 14 residues. CDR3 in DNA: TGCAGTGCTAGTGACACTAGCGGGGGCCACGAGCAGTACTTC. Its translation: CSASDTSGGHEQYF.

This clonotype was found many times. The CDR3 here is CASSLVRGLYEQYF. The CDR3 DNA follows: TGCGCCAGCAGCTTAGTTAGGGGGCTATACGAGCAGTACTTC. The chain uses TRBV5-1 and TRBJ2-7; TRBD1 matches at 7 bases. This CDR3 comprises 14 residues. Germline trimming cut 2 bases from V and 4 bases from J; bases unmatched to any gene: 6. CDR1 and CDR2 (germline): SGHRS, YFSETQ.

This clonotype has ten or more counts. This chain links TRBV7-2 with TRBJ2-3; no reliable D call. The CDR3 runs to 13 residues. The V end was cut by 2 bases, the J end by 2 bases, with 5 bases between. Germline V gives CDR1 SGHTA, CDR2 FQGNSA. The CDR3 sequence: CASSLLDTDTQYF. CDR3 bases: TGTGCCAGCAGCTTACTCGACACAGATACGCAGTATTTT.

The sample holds many counts of this clonotype. The junction does not match germline at one end; this may be a read error. The chain couples TRBV5-1 to TRBJ2-1; 7 bases align to TRBD1. The CDR3 spans 13 residues. Germline lookup yields CDR1 SGHRS and CDR2 YFSETQ. CDR3 in DNA: TGTGCCAGCAGCCTGGGACAGCACAATGAGCAGTTCTTC. Its translation is CASSLGQHNEQFF.

This CDR3 is CASGKGLVTRGSYNEQFF. In DNA, the CDR3 is TGCGCCAGCGGGAAGGGACTAGTCACACGAGGGTCCTACAATGAGCAGTTCTTC. V usage is TRBV5-1 and J usage is TRBJ2-1; 8 bases agree with TRBD2. There are 18 residues in the CDR3. Germline assignment: CDR1 SGHRS and CDR2 YFSETQ. Trimming at V came to 7 bases and at J to 1 base, leaving 16 bases not matched to a gene.

On this clonotype itself: One end of the junction is discordant with germline, which a read error may explain. The chain carries TRBV6-2 or TRBV6-3 and TRBJ1-5, with TRBD1 matching over 8 bases. Germline loops: CDR1 MNHEY, CDR2 SVGEGT. The CDR3 runs to 14 residues. DNA of the CDR3: TGTGCCAGCAGGGACGGGACAGGCAATCAGCCCCGGCATTTT. Protein sequence: CASRDGTGNQPRHF.

This clonotype was found a few times. The chain combines TRBV5-1 with TRBJ1-1; D remains ambiguous. The CDR3 covers 14 residues. Germline CDR1 reads SGHRS; CDR2 reads YFSETQ. Trimming took off 4 bases at V and 6 bases at J, with 16 bases between the two ends. The chain's CDR3 is CASSPFGKNSEAFF. In DNA form, the CDR3 reads TGCGCCAGCAGCCCCTTCGGGAAAAATTCTGAAGCTTTCTTT. Filled out from reference TRBV5-1 and TRBJ1-1, the complete variable domain reads KAGVTQTPRYLIKTRGQQVTLSCSPISGHRSVSWYQQTPGQGLQFLFEYFSETQRNKGNFPGRFSGRQFSNSRSEMNVSTLELGDSALYLCASSPFGKNSEAFFGQGTRLTVV.

The V gene is TRBV12-3 or TRBV12-4, the J gene TRBJ1-1, with D possibly matching TRBD1 (5 bases). The CDR3 extends over 14 amino acids. Trimming took 7 bases from V and 0 from J, leaving 12 bases between them. The chain's CDR3 is CASNPDSMNTEAFF. The DNA for the CDR3 is TGTGCCAGCAATCCAGACAGCATGAACACTGAAGCTTTCTTT.

J is TRBJ1-5 and V is TRBV12-3 or TRBV12-4; 8 positions agree with TRBD1. This CDR3 comprises 17 residues. Trimming took 7 bases from V and 0 from J; bases not matched to a gene: 11. The CDR3 coding sequence is TGTGCCAGCACCGAAGGGACAGGAAAATATAGCAATCAGCCCCAGCATTTT. It yields the protein CASTEGTGKYSNQPQHF.

This chain joins TRBV20-1 and TRBJ2-4; the match to TRBD2 covers 8 bases. The last part of the DNA fits TRBJ2-5 better; the J call may be wrong. This CDR3 is built from 14 residues. Germline V lookup: CDR1 DFQATT, CDR2 SNEGSKA (reference sequence). As DNA, the CDR3 is TGCAGTGCTAGGCCAGCGGGAGATTTGGAGACCCAGTACTTC. Its protein product is CSARPAGDLETQYF.

For this clonotype: A single base separates this from a much larger clone, so it may be a read error. The chain combines TRBV7-8 with TRBJ2-7; 7 nucleotides match TRBD1. The CDR3 has 15 residues. Per the germline V gene, CDR1 is SGHVS and CDR2 is FQNEAQ. V trimming: 4 bases; J trimming: 3 bases; junction bases outside the gene matches: 9. The CDR3 nucleotides are TGTGCCAGCAGCTCCTCGCTATGGGACAGCTACGAGCAGTACTTC. This codes for CASSSSLWDSYEQYF.

This clonotype was seen many times. This chain uses TRBV18 with TRBJ1-5; TRBD1 matches 7 bases. Germline CDR1 is KGHSH and CDR2 is LQKENI. V was clipped by 3 bases and J by 5 bases; unmatched bases: 7. The CDR3 sequence is 15 residues long. As DNA, the CDR3 is TGTGCCAGCTCACCCCGAAGGGGGCTGGATCAGCCCCAGCATTTT. Amino acid sequence: CASSPRRGLDQPQHF.

The J gene is TRBJ2-5, the V gene TRBV28; a weak D match, TRBD1 (6 bases). This CDR3 has 16 amino acids. V shed 6 bases and J shed 11 bases, with 28 bases lying between them. Germline CDR1 MDHEN, CDR2 SYDVKM. For the CDR3, the DNA is TGTGCCAGCAGGATTACAGGGATAAGGTTGGGGAATGAGCAGTACTTC. It specifies CASRITGIRLGNEQYF.

This clonotype came up many times. This chain joins TRBV6-6 and TRBJ2-7; D unclear. V was shortened by 6 bases and J by 0 bases, with 9 bases between the two germline ends. CDR3 length: 13 residues. Germline lookup yields CDR1 MNHNY and CDR2 SVGAGI (reference sequence). CDR3 amino acids: CASSPSNSYEQYF. The CDR3 region has the DNA TGTGCCAGCAGCCCCTCCAACTCCTACGAGCAGTACTTC.